This entry concerns a single TCR beta chain. The study defined stable Graves' hyperthyroidism as no ophthalmopathy progression within 18 months. This specimen comes from a study of T cells in Graves' hyperthyroidism and ophthalmopathy. Amplified TCR beta CDR3 regions derived from RNA transcripts. RT-PCR in the first round (using the HTBI primer set) targeted the TCR CDR3. MiXCR, applied by TCRdb to the multiplex PCR reads, yields one record per CDR3 protein. The data contain 600,000 or so distinct CDR3 sequences, roughly 50% of them seen just once; the ten biggest clones take up about 8.2%. V was shortened by 4 bases and J by 4 bases, with 10 bases between the two germline ends. Germline V CDR1 and CDR2: SEHNR, FQNEAQ (reference sequence). The CDR3 totals 13 residues.

The material sequenced was peripheral blood or thyroid tissue (not recorded which). The J gene is TRBJ1-2, the V gene TRBV7-9; D remains ambiguous. This clonotype originated in a woman aged 18-29 years with Graves' hyperthyroidism. As DNA, the CDR3 is TGTGCCAGCAGCTCTGGACTGGGCTATGGCTACACCTTC. Its protein product is CASSSGLGYGYTF.